These 17 T cell receptor beta chains were sequenced from one sample in a study of control samples from healthy donors and cancer patients (TCRdb year 2020). The receptor library was made with the immunoSEQ multiplex PCR assay. TCRdb re-hosts the immuneACCESS table, in-frame sequences only. Its copies lack some clones; in the studies checked, an unresolved V gene accounts for under half of them, and the cause for the rest is not known. Here the sample has around 100,000 clones; about 90% occur a single time. Of the sample, roughly 18% is held by the ten largest clones. Sample: blood. The receptors shown here come from a woman in her forties or fifties in good health.

V is TRBV27 and J is TRBJ1-2; D unresolved. Germline CDR1 is MNHEY and CDR2 is SMNVEV (reference sequence). The CDR3 extends over 15 amino acids. The germline V and J ends were trimmed by 5 bases and 3 bases, with 16 bases remaining between them. CDR3 loop: CASSLTLGFHYGYTF. The DNA for the CDR3 is TGTGCCAGCAGTCTAACCCTCGGGTTCCACTATGGCTACACCTTC.

The CDR3 DNA is TGTGCCACCCCAGCGGAGGGCGGGGAGCTGTTTTTT. It specifies CATPAEGGELFF. This chain connects TRBV12-3 or TRBV12-4 to TRBJ2-2, with D perhaps TRBD2 (6 bases). Trimming took off 10 bases at V and 7 bases at J, with 13 bases between the two ends. The CDR3 has 12 amino acids.

This chain uses TRBV6-6 with TRBJ2-5, with D tentatively TRBD2 (6 bases). Germline values: CDR1 MNHNY, CDR2 SVGAGI (reference sequence). The CDR3 runs to 12 residues. The V and J ends lost 3 bases and 5 bases respectively, with 7 bases between them. The CDR3 bases are TGTGCCAGCAGTTATGGGACTGAGACCCAGTACTTC. This codes for CASSYGTETQYF.

The chain links TRBV5-1 to TRBJ2-3; 8 bases map to TRBD2. This CDR3 has 18 residues. The ends lost 0 bases at V and 1 base at J; junction bases unmatched: 10. Germline CDR1 is SGHRS and CDR2 is YFSETQ. Written as DNA, the CDR3 is TGCGCCAGCAGCTTGGTGGCTGGCGGGAGGAGCGGCACAGATACGCAGTATTTT. Translation gives CASSLVAGGRSGTDTQYF.

J is TRBJ2-7 and V is TRBV10-3, with 8 bases lining up with TRBD1. The CDR3 is 12 residues long. Germline V CDR1 and CDR2: ENHRY, SYGVKD. The V segment lost 10 bases and the J segment 3 bases; nucleotides outside the gene matches: 5. CDR3 sequence: CASRQGIYEQYF. Here the CDR3 DNA reads TGTGCCAGTCGACAGGGGATCTACGAGCAGTACTTC.

The chain employs TRBV6-5 and TRBJ1-2; no firm D call. Germline V gene sequence: CDR1 MNHEY, CDR2 SVGAGI. The CDR3 extends over 13 amino acids. The V gene lost 8 bases and the J gene lost 7 bases, with 17 bases spanning the gap. The CDR3 coding sequence is TGTGCCAGCTTTTACCGAGGGAGGGCTGGCTACACCTTC. Translated: CASFYRGRAGYTF.

The CDR3 DNA follows: TGCGCCACCACCCCCAGCAGCAGCACAGATACGCAGTATTTT. The encoded protein is CATTPSSSTDTQYF. The chain links TRBV5-1 to TRBJ2-3, with unresolved D. CDR1 and CDR2 from the germline V gene are SGHRS and YFSETQ. This CDR3 has 14 residues. Deletions cut 9 bases from V and 0 bases from J, with 14 bases between.

V is TRBV5-5 and J is TRBJ1-1; D ambiguous. The V end was cut by 0 bases, the J end by 1 base, with 4 bases between. The germline CDR1 and CDR2 sequences are SGHKS and YYEKEE (reference sequence). The CDR3 has 13 residues. CDR3 sequence reads: CASSLGPNTEAFF. The CDR3 nucleotides are TGTGCCAGCAGCTTGGGACCGAACACTGAAGCTTTCTTT. Full variable domain (outside the CDR3, taken from reference TRBV5-5 and TRBJ1-1): DAGVTQSPTHLIKTRGQQVTLRCSPISGHKSVSWYQQVLGQGPQFIFQYYEKEERGRGNFPDRFSARQFPNYSSELNVNALLLGDSALYLCASSLGPNTEAFFGQGTRLTVV.

The rearrangement links TRBV5-7 to TRBJ1-4, with D perhaps matching TRBD1 (6 bases). TRBV5-7 is placed among ORFs of uncertain function. With 4 bases removed from V and 6 bases from J, the gap between germline ends came to 10 bases. This CDR3 has 13 residues. CDR3: CASSQRQDEKLFF. The CDR3 bases are TGTGCCAGCAGCCAGCGACAGGATGAAAAACTGTTTTTT.

The count of this clone is one. V is TRBV6-5 and J is TRBJ2-4; D gene unclear. V shed 9 bases and J shed 11 bases, with 17 bases lying between them. The CDR3 length is 12 residues. The germline gives CDR1 MNHEY, CDR2 SVGAGI. The CDR3 region is CASDLNVGLQYF. The DNA of the CDR3 is TGTGCCAGTGACCTCAACGTCGGGCTTCAGTACTTC.

The genes are TRBV6-5 and TRBJ1-4; 7 positions agree with TRBD1. Germline values: CDR1 MNHEY, CDR2 SVGAGI. V was clipped by 7 bases and J by 14 bases; unmatched bases: 10. The CDR3 has 12 amino acids. CDR3 residues: CASTPTGTELFF. CDR3 nucleotide sequence: TGTGCCAGCACCCCGACGGGGACAGAGCTGTTTTTT.

The V gene is TRBV5-6, the J gene TRBJ1-2; unclear D gene. Between the trimmed V and J ends, which lost 3 bases and 5 bases, there was a span of 17 bases. Germline lookup yields CDR1 SGHDT and CDR2 YYEEEE. This CDR3 has 15 residues. The CDR3 DNA reads as TGTGCCAGCAGCTCCCCGGGATCGGTGTCGTATGGCTACACCTTC. It yields the protein CASSSPGSVSYGYTF.

This clone was recorded only once. This chain uses TRBV11-2 with TRBJ2-6; D unresolved. CDR1 SGHAT and CDR2 FQNNGV come from the germline V gene. This CDR3 is built from 13 residues. Trimming left V 1 base short and J 2 bases short, with 0 bases between. CDR3 DNA: TGTGCCAGCAGCTTAGCTGGGGCCAACGTCCTGACTTTC. Protein sequence: CASSLAGANVLTF.

Here the CDR3 DNA reads TGCGCCAGCAGCTTGACTACAGGGAATGGCTACACCTTC. As protein: CASSLTTGNGYTF. The gene calls are TRBV5-1 and TRBJ1-2; the D gene is possibly TRBD1 (6 bases). Germline V gene data show CDR1 as SGHRS and CDR2 as YFSETQ. The CDR3 has 13 amino acids. The V end was cut by 1 base, the J end by 6 bases, with 10 bases between.

The rearrangement links TRBV11-1 to TRBJ2-7, with 10 nucleotides matching TRBD2. Germline loops: CDR1 SGHAT, CDR2 FQDESV (reference sequence). This CDR3 spans 15 amino acids. The J segment lost 11 bases and the V segment lost 4 bases, leaving 14 bases of the junction unmatched. CDR3 DNA sequence: TGTGCCAGCAGCTCACAGATGGCTAGCGGGGGCCTTGAGTACTTC. Translating gives CASSSQMASGGLEYF.

This clone was recorded only once. This sequence joins TRBV5-4 and TRBJ2-3, with D possibly matching TRBD2 (5 bases). This CDR3 region has 14 residues. The V gene's germline CDR1 is SGHNT and CDR2 YYREEE (reference sequence). Trimming took off 2 bases at V and 2 bases at J, with 9 bases between the two ends. The CDR3 here is CASSFGSYTDTQYF. CDR3 coding DNA: TGTGCCAGCAGCTTTGGGAGCTACACAGATACGCAGTATTTT.

The chain combines TRBV6-6 with TRBJ1-1; D might be TRBD1 (5 bases). The CDR3 extends over 12 amino acids. The V end was cut by 7 bases, the J end by 10 bases, with 16 bases between. Germline lookup yields CDR1 MNHNY and CDR2 SVGAGI (reference sequence). As DNA, the CDR3 is TGTGCCAGCACCCTCCCAGGGCATGGAGCTTTCTTT. This encodes CASTLPGHGAFF.